Below, 6 T cell receptor beta chains from the same sample are listed, as sequenced in a study of blood T cell repertoires in COVID-19. Data came from immunoSEQ multiplex PCR; TCRdb stores just in-frame clones and leaves some out. This sample has fewer than 200,000 clones, with 70% to 90% found just once. Material: peripheral blood. These receptors came from a man in his forties who had recovered from COVID-19.

CDR3 in amino acids: CASGFNNEKLFF. CDR3 sequence (DNA): TGTGCTAGTGGTTTTAATAATGAAAAACTGTTTTTT. The chain has TRBV12-5 and TRBJ1-4, with D hard to call. This CDR3 has 12 residues. Per germline, CDR1 LGHNT and CDR2 FRNRAP. Trimming removed 3 bases at V and 4 bases at J, with 3 bases between.

The V gene is TRBV6-5, the J gene TRBJ2-7; D uncertain. V shed 6 bases and J shed 0 bases, with 9 bases lying between them. CDR1 and CDR2 (germline): MNHEY, SVGAGI. CDR3 length: 13 amino acids. The CDR3 sequence is CASRRDISYEQYF. The CDR3 nucleotides are TGTGCCAGCAGGAGAGACATCTCCTACGAGCAGTACTTC.

The table lists this clone with a count of one. J is TRBJ1-1 and V is TRBV19, with D possibly matching TRBD1 (5 bases). The CDR3 length is 13 residues. Looked up from germline, CDR1 is LNHDA and CDR2 is SQIVND (reference sequence). With 3 bases removed from V and 5 bases from J, the gap between germline ends came to 10 bases. CDR3 nucleotide sequence: TGTGCCAGTAGTATCATCGGGGGAACTGAAGCTTTCTTT. Protein product: CASSIIGGTEAFF.

This clone was observed a handful of times. This chain's CDR3 is CASYQATGELFF. CDR3 bases: TGTGCCAGTTATCAGGCCACCGGGGAGCTGTTTTTT. This chain connects TRBV19 to TRBJ2-2; D is ambiguous. V lost 8 bases and J 4 bases, leaving 8 bases between the germline ends. Germline loops: CDR1 LNHDA, CDR2 SQIVND (reference sequence). The CDR3 length is 12 residues.

This clone was seen once. This chain links TRBV4-1 with TRBJ1-1; D is perhaps TRBD1 (6 bases). The CDR3 spans 13 residues. Germline V gene sequence: CDR1 MGHRA, CDR2 YSYEKL. V was shortened by 4 bases and J by 2 bases, with 8 bases between the two germline ends. CDR3 amino acids: CASSRDTNTEAFF. The CDR3 coding sequence is TGCGCCAGCAGCCGGGACACCAACACTGAAGCTTTCTTT.

The chain uses TRBV7-9 and TRBJ2-2, with D perhaps matching TRBD1 (5 bases). Germline CDR1 is SEHNR and CDR2 is FQNEAQ (reference sequence). V lost 5 bases and J 6 bases, leaving 10 bases between the germline ends. The CDR3 is 13 residues long. The DNA for the CDR3 is TGTGCCAGCAGCACGCAGGGATCCGGGGAGCTGTTTTTT. Amino acids: CASSTQGSGELFF.